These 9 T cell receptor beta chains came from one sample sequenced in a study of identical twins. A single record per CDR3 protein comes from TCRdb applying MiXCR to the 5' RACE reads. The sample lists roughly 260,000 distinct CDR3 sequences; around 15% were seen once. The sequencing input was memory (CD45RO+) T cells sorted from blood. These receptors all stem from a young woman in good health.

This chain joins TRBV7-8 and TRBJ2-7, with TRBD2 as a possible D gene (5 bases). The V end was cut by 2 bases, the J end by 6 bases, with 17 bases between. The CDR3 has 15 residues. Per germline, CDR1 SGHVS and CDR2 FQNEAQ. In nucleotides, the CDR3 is TGTGCCAGCAGCTTAAGAGGGCCTCCCCGGGCCGAGCAGTACTTC. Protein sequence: CASSLRGPPRAEQYF.

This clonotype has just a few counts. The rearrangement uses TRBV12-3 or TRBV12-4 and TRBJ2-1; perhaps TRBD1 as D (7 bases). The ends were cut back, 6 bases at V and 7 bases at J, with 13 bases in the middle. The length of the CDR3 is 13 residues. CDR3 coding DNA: TGTGCCAGCAGGGAGGGGGCGGTGAATGAGCAGTTCTTC. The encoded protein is CASREGAVNEQFF.

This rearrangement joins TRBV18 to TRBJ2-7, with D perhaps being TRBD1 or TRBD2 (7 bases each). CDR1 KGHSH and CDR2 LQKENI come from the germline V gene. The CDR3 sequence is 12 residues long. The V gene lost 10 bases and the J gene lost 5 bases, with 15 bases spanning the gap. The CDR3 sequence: CATRGGGDEQYF. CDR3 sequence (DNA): TGTGCCACCAGGGGGGGAGGAGACGAGCAGTACTTC.

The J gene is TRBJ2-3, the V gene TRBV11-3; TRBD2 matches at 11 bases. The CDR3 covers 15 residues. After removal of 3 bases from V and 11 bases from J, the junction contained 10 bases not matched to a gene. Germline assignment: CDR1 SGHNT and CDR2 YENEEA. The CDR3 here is CASSFSSGGSTVQYF. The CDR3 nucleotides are TGTGCCAGCAGCTTCTCTAGCGGGGGGTCCACGGTGCAGTATTTT.

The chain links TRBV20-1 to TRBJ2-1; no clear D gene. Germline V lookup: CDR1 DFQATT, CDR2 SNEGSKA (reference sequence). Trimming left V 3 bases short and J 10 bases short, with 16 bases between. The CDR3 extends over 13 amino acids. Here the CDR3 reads CSASITEVREQFF. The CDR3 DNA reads TGCAGTGCTAGCATTACGGAAGTTCGCGAGCAGTTCTTC.

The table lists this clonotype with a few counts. The CDR3 DNA sequence: TGCAGTGCCAAGACTAGCGGGGGCACAGATACGCAGTATTTT. Translated: CSAKTSGGTDTQYF. The chain recombines TRBV20-1 with TRBJ2-3, with 11 bases lining up with TRBD2. Looked up from germline, CDR1 is DFQATT and CDR2 is SNEGSKA (reference sequence). Trimming removed 6 bases from V and 1 base from J; junction bases left unmatched: 3. The CDR3 extends over 14 amino acids.

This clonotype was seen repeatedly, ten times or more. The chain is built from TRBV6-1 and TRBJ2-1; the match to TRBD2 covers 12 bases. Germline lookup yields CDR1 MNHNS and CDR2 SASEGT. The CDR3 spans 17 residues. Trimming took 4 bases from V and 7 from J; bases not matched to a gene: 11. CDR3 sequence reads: CASSVTSGGNLRNEQFF. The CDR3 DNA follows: TGTGCCAGCAGTGTCACTAGCGGGGGGAACCTGCGGAATGAGCAGTTCTTC.

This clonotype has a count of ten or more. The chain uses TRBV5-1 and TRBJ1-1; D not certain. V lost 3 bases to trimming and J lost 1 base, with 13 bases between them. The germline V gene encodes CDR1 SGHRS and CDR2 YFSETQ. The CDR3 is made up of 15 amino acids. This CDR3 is CASSSLSIGNTEAFF. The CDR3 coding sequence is TGCGCCAGCAGCTCCCTTTCAATAGGGAACACTGAAGCTTTCTTT.

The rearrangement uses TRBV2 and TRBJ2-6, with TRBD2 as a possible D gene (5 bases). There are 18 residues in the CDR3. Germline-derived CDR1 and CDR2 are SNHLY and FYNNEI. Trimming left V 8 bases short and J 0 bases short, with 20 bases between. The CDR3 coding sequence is TGTGCCAGCGCCGCATCCGGAGGCATTGGCTCTGGGGCCAACGTCCTGACTTTC. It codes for CASAASGGIGSGANVLTF.